Listed below are T cell receptor beta chains from one sample, sequenced in a study of OX40 agonist ivuxolimab in advanced cancers. Produced via immunoSEQ multiplex PCR; TCRdb's table is partial and in-frame only. The data hold around 83,000 clones, with approximately 85% observed a single time. The material sequenced was CD4+ or CD8+ T cells sorted from blood, taken in a trial of the OX40 agonist ivuxolimab. The receptors originated from an adult with an advanced solid tumor such as melanoma, head and neck, liver or kidney cancer. Each CDR3 is given with its conserved first and last residue.

j_gene,len,v_gene,CDR3aa
TRBJ2-2,14,TRBV6-1,CASKGTANTGELFF
TRBJ2-1,15,TRBV10-1,CASSEGTGASDEQFF
TRBJ2-7,16,TRBV11-1,CASSLRSLAGLYEQYF
TRBJ2-1,16,TRBV10-1,CASNLLAGGPHNEQFF
TRBJ1-5,17,TRBV19,CASSINRTGIANQPQHF
TRBJ2-5,13,TRBV10-2,CASSENRGETQYF
TRBJ2-3,15,TRBV10-2,CASRRGRLAADTQYF
TRBJ2-7,14,TRBV4-1,CASSQSGLAYEQYF
TRBJ2-1,16,TRBV18,CASSPPGQGEKNEQFF
TRBJ1-3,17,TRBV18,CASSRPGLGRGGNTIYF
TRBJ2-3,15,TRBV5-1,CASSPGTGETDTQYF
TRBJ1-2,14,TRBV28,CASSFPGSDYGYTF
TRBJ2-3,17,TRBV4-1,CASSRQGLAGGSDTQYF
TRBJ2-2,16,TRBV30,CAWEPGLAGNAGELFF
TRBJ2-5,13,TRBV5-4,CASSLGTMETQYF
TRBJ1-4,14,TRBV27,CASSLKASSEKLFF
TRBJ2-7,16,TRBV12-2,CASRLGVCWESYEQYF
TRBJ1-5,13,TRBV18,CASSPGSDQPQHF
TRBJ2-1,18,TRBV10-2,CASSGTTSGSSSYNEQFF
TRBJ1-1,13,TRBV2,CASSQDGNTEAFF
TRBJ1-6,14,TRBV28,CASLRTGGRSPLHF
TRBJ1-4,12,TRBV2,CASSTAGEKLFF
TRBJ1-4,13,TRBV19,CASRTVQTEKLFF
TRBJ2-1,15,TRBV30,CAWRPRTRPTNEQFF
TRBJ2-2,14,TRBV5-1,CASRRTAQSGELFF
TRBJ1-3,14,TRBV15,CATSREAGGNTIYF
TRBJ1-2,13,TRBV18,CASSPFAGDGYTF
.,13,TRBV5-1,CASSREDSYEQYF
TRBJ2-7,14,TRBV28,CASSFASVGYEQYF
TRBJ2-7,17,TRBV27,CASSSPQGAGGSYEQYF
TRBJ2-7,14,TRBV2,CASSITSGSYEQYF
TRBJ2-1,14,TRBV11-2,CASSSVGSLDEQFF
TRBJ2-3,14,TRBV2,CASRSSGEVDTQYF
TRBJ1-4,15,TRBV15,CATSRDWQGNEKLFF
TRBJ2-1,13,TRBV5-1,CASSLSSYNEQFF
TRBJ2-2,16,TRBV19,CASSGRAGVGTGELFF
TRBJ2-7,15,TRBV7-8,CASSPQGSAGYEQYF
TRBJ2-2,15,TRBV5-1,CASSFISGSTGELFF
TRBJ2-3,15,TRBV7-3,CASSLGLAGTDTQYF
TRBJ2-7,16,TRBV5-8,CASSLTGQGNVYEQYF
TRBJ1-5,13,TRBV10-2,CASSENSNQPQHF
TRBJ1-1,12,TRBV28,CASISKGTEAFF
TRBJ2-1,16,TRBV11-2,CASSLRLAGDMDEQFF
TRBJ1-4,15,TRBV28,CASSQTTGALEKLFF
TRBJ2-7,15,TRBV5-1,CASSYNSVGSYEQYF
TRBJ2-1,17,TRBV5-1,CASSLAASGSGNNEQFF
TRBJ2-7,15,TRBV28,CASTGGRTTPYEQYF
TRBJ1-2,14,TRBV6-5,CASSYSGESFAYTF
TRBJ1-1,13,TRBV15,CATSRDQKGRAFF
TRBJ2-7,14,TRBV5-1,CASSSGQGVNEQYF
TRBJ1-6,15,TRBV27,CASSIWTGRNSPLHF